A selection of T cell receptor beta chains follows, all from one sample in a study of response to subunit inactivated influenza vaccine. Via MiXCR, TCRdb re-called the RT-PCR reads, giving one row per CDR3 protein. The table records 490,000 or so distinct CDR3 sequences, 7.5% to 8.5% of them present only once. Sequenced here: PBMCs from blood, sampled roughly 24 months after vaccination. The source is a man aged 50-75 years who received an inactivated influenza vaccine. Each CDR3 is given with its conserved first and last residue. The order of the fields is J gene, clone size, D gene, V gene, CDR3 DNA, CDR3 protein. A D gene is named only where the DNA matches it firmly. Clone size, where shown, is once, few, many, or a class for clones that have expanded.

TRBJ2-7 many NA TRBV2 TGTGCCAGCAGTGAAATCCGGAACACCGAGCAGTACTTC CASSEIRNTEQYF
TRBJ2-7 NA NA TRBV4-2 TGTGCCAGCAGCCAAGAAAGCGACAAGCTCCATTACGAGCAGTACTTC CASSQESDKLHYEQYF
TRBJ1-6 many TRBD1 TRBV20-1 TGCAGTGCTAGAGACCCCACAGGGGACTATAATTCACCCCTCCACTTT CSARDPTGDYNSPLHF
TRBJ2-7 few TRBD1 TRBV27 TGTGCCAGCAGGGTCATGACAGGGGGCGTTTACGAGCAGTACTTC CASRVMTGGVYEQYF
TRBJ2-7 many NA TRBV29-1 TGCAGCATCCGGGACAACTACGAGCAGTACTTC CSIRDNYEQYF
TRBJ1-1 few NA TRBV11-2 TGTGCCAGCAGCATGCTAGGCGGGCGCCCTGAAGCTTTCTTT CASSMLGGRPEAFF
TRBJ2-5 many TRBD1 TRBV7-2 TGTGCCAGCAGCTTAAGAATAGGGACAGCCGGAGAGACCCAGTACTTC CASSLRIGTAGETQYF
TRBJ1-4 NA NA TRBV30 TGTGCCTGGAGCGTTGGACTCGAAAATAAACTGTTTTTT CAWSVGLENKLFF
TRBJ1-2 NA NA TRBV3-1 TGTGCCAGCAGCCCAACTTACGGCTATGGCTACACCTTC CASSPTYGYGYTF
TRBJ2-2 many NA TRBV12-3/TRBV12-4 TGTGCCAGCAGTTTGGCATGGGGCGGGGAGCTGTTTTTT CASSLAWGGELFF
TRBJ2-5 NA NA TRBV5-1 TGCGCCAGCAGCTTGGCCGACGAAGAGACCCAGTACTTC CASSLADEETQYF
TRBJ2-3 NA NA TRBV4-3 TGCGCCAGCAGCCAAGATCGAGGGAGTTGGAATACGCAGTATTTT CASSQDRGSWNTQYF
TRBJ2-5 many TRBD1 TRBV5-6 TGTGCCAGCAGCTTGTGGGACAGGGCGATGAAGACCCAGTACTTC CASSLWDRAMKTQYF
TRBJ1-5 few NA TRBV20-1 TGCAGTGCTAGAGTCGGGGCTGCAAATCAGCCCCAGCATTTT CSARVGAANQPQHF
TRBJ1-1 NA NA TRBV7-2 TGTGCCAGCAGCTTATATCCGGGCGAAGCTTTCTTT CASSLYPGEAFF
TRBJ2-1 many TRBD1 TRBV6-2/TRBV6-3 TGTGCCAGCACCGATCCGGGACAGACCAATGAGCAGTTCTTC CASTDPGQTNEQFF
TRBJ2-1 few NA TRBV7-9 TGTGCCAGCAGCCCGACGCCCGTCGGTGAGCAGTTCTTC CASSPTPVGEQFF